One TCR beta chain is described in this entry. Its cognate antigen is unknown. This CDR3 is 15 amino acids long. V shed 5 bases and J 7 bases; nucleotides not matched to a gene: 9. CDR1 is SGHTA and CDR2 is FQGNSA in the germline V gene. Using immunoSEQ multiplex PCR, the repertoire was profiled, and TCRdb retains in-frame clones only, with some absent. The sample records about 160,000 clones, more than 85% being singletons. The sample is drawn from a study of lymphopenia after photon versus proton radiotherapy. The study's findings and limits: After the lymphocyte nadir, photon-treated repertoires showed oligoclonal expansion, especially of CD8+ Temra cells. Relative stability marked proton patients; photon patients lost diversity and naive cells. Survival link was tested only in deceased patients; proton benefit remains a possibility.

The sample here was peripheral blood, taken from a patient treated with photon-based radiotherapy. The gene calls are TRBV7-2 and TRBJ1-4, with 8 positions matching TRBD1. The sequence came from a man aged 45-65 years with gastric cancer. The CDR3: CASSVSSGQAEKLFF. CDR3 in DNA: TGTGCCAGCAGCGTGAGTTCGGGACAGGCTGAAAAACTGTTTTTT.